This T cell receptor beta chain came from a study of T cell repertoires in cytomegalovirus infection. About the study: Selected CMV epitopes included recently identified HLA-C-restricted ones as well as well-studied HLA-B-restricted ones. Through public TCR beta signatures, both CMV infection and matching HLA type were indicated.

The CDR3 covers 12 residues. CDR1 and CDR2 (germline): SGHNT, YYREEE (reference sequence). TCRdb passed the reads through MiXCR, listing each CDR3 protein once. The sample holds roughly 990,000 distinct CDR3 sequences, roughly 30% seen once. Study-level points and caveats: It was HLA-C-restricted CMV-specific TCR beta clonotypes that dominated the response ex vivo. Cumulative frequency (of public TCR beta family members) identified carriers of CMV plus the relevant HLA.

With regard to this clonotype: Its antigen is currently unknown. The germline gene is not matched at one end of the junction; a read error may be the cause.

The specimen was cultured CD8+ T cells from PBMCs, collected from culture after CMV antigen stimulation. The sequence derives from a human donor in good health (CMV status not recorded). Some clones in this sample may be carry-over from other donors' samples. The chain is built from TRBV5-4 and TRBJ2-7; 7 nucleotides match TRBD1. The CDR3 reads CASSLEPGQPAF. The CDR3, as DNA: TGTGCCAGCAGCTTGGAGCCGGGACAGCCCGCCTTC.